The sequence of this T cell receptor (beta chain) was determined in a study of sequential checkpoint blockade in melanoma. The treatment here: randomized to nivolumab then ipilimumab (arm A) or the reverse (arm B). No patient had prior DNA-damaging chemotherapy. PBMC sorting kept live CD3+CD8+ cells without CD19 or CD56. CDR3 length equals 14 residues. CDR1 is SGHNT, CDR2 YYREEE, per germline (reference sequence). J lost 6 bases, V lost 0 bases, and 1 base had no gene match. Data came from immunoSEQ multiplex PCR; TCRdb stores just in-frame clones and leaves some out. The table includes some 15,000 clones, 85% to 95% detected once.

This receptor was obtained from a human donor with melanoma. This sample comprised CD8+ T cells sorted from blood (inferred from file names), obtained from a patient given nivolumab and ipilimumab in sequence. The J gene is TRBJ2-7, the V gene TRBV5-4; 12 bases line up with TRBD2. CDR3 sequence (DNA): TGTGCCAGCAGCTTGGGACTAGCGGGAGCCGAGCAGTACTTC. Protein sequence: CASSLGLAGAEQYF.